The entry below describes one T cell receptor (beta chain). These data are taken from a study of blood T cell repertoires in COVID-19. The germline V gene has CDR1 ENHRY and CDR2 SYGVKD. The CDR3 is made up of 13 amino acids. V shed 3 bases and J shed 1 base, with 4 bases lying between them. The method was immunoSEQ multiplex PCR; TCRdb's version includes in-frame clones alone and lacks a portion of them. The sample yields 210,000 or so clones, roughly four fifths seen once. The J gene is TRBJ1-3, the V gene TRBV10-3; D gene ambiguous. This clonotype was sampled from a woman aged 45-65 years who had been exposed to COVID-19. Sequencing was performed on PBMCs or T cells enriched from blood (not recorded which). CDR3 coding DNA: TGTGCCATCAGTGACCAGTCTGGAAACACCATATATTTT. This sequence encodes CAISDQSGNTIYF.